The clone carrying this T cell receptor (beta chain) was picked up many times. Its matching antigen is unknown. The V gene's germline CDR1 is SEHNR and CDR2 FQNEAQ (reference sequence). Trimming took off 3 bases at V and 8 bases at J, with 13 bases between the two ends. This CDR3 has 14 residues. The isolated RNA, all of it, was reverse transcribed, so expressed TCRB transcripts were what got sequenced. Sequenced naive, central memory and regulatory T cell samples produced an average of approximately 3.8 million reads. Measured with immunoSEQ multiplex PCR; TCRdb has only the in-frame clones, and not every one. The repertoire holds 970,000 or so clones, with under 20% as singletons. Each sorted population was over 98% pure. The data belong to a study of beta chain features in type 1 diabetes. Study-wide points: VDJ junctions sequenced from type 1 diabetes patients showed fewer insertions and more deletions. The naive, central memory and Treg TCRB repertoires of patients appeared to be more similar to one another than those of healthy donors.

The specimen was naive CD4+ T cells from blood. The chain carries TRBV7-9 and TRBJ1-4, with D possibly matching TRBD1 (5 bases). The source of this sequence is a woman aged 18-29 years in good health. DNA of the CDR3: TGTGCCAGCAGCTTTCGGGGCCAGGGAGAAAAACTGTTTTTT. Translation gives CASSFRGQGEKLFF. Drawing the rest from reference TRBV7-9 and TRBJ1-4, the complete variable domain is DTGVSQNPRHKITKRGQNVTFRCDPISEHNRLYWYRQTLGQGPEFLTYFQNEAQLEKSRLLSDRFSAERPKGSFSTLEIQRTEQGDSAMYLCASSFRGQGEKLFFGSGTQLSVL.